The clone carrying this T cell receptor beta chain has ten or more counts. The target antigen is unknown. These data belong to a study of prognosis after radiotherapy for stage I lung cancer. Overall study findings and caveats: Lower values of Shannon entropy after stereotactic body radiation therapy were seen in patients who developed distant metastases.

The V gene's germline CDR1 is KGHSH and CDR2 LQKENI. The CDR3 runs to 14 residues. V lost 3 bases and J lost 8; bases outside the gene matches: 7. From genomic DNA, TCR beta CDR3 was amplified by two-round multiplex PCR. During first-round PCR, primers specific to each TRBV and TRBJ gene were used. TCRdb called the multiplex PCR reads again in MiXCR, with one record for every CDR3 protein. Counted here are roughly 13,000 distinct CDR3 sequences, 25% to 35% occurring once; the ten biggest clones make up roughly a tenth. Node negativity on CT and PET/CT was present in all patients, alongside an absence of prior chemotherapy, radiotherapy or other malignancies. At each of two time points, around 6.1 milliliters of venous blood were taken.

The gene calls are TRBV18 and TRBJ2-1, with 7 bases lining up with TRBD2. This sequence was found in a donor aged 50 or older with non-small cell lung cancer. This material consisted of PBMCs, taken before or after stereotactic body radiation therapy (not recorded which). Here the CDR3 reads CASSPGLTFDEQFF. CDR3 DNA: TGTGCCAGCTCACCGGGACTAACGTTCGATGAGCAGTTCTTC.